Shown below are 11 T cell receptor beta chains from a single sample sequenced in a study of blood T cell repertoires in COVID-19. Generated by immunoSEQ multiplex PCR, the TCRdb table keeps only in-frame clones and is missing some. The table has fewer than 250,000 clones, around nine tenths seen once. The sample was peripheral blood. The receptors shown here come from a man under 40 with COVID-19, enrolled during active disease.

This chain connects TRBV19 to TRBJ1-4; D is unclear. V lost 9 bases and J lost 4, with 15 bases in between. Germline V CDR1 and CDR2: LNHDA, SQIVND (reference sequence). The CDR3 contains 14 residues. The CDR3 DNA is TGTGCCAGCTCGCGGGTTGGGCATAATGAAAAACTGTTTTTT. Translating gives CASSRVGHNEKLFF.

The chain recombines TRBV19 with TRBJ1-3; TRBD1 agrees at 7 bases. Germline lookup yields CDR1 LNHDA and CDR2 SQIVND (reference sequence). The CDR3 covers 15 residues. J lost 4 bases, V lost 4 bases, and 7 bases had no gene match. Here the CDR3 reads CASSTDRDRGNTIYF. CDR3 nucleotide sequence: TGTGCCAGTAGTACCGACCGGGACAGAGGAAACACCATATATTTT.

CDR3: CASSVSGGNGETQYF. CDR3 sequence (DNA): TGTGCCAGCAGCGTTAGCGGGGGGAATGGGGAGACCCAGTACTTC. The rearrangement joins TRBV9 to TRBJ2-5, with TRBD2 matching over 10 bases. CDR3 length: 15 residues. V lost 2 bases, J lost 5 bases, and 6 bases stayed unmatched. The V gene's germline CDR1 is SGDLS and CDR2 YYNGEE. The full variable domain, its missing parts supplied by reference TRBV9 and TRBJ2-5, is DSGVTQTPKHLITATGQRVTLRCSPRSGDLSVYWYQQSLDQGLQFLIQYYNGEERAKGNILERFSAQQFPDLHSELNLSSLELGDSALYFCASSVSGGNGETQYFGPGTRLLVL.

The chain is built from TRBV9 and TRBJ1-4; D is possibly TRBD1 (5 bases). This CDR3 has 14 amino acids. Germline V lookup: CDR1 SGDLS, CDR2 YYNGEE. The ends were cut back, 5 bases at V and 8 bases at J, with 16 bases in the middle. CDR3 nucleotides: TGTGCCAGCAGTCAAGAAGGGGTAGGCGAAAAACTGTTTTTT. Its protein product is CASSQEGVGEKLFF. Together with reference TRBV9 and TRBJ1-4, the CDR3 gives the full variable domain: DSGVTQTPKHLITATGQRVTLRCSPRSGDLSVYWYQQSLDQGLQFLIQYYNGEERAKGNILERFSAQQFPDLHSELNLSSLELGDSALYFCASSQEGVGEKLFFGSGTQLSVL.

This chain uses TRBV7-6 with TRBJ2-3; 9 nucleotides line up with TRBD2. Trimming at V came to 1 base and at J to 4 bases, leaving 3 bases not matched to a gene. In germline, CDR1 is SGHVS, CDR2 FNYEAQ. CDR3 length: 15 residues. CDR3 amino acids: CASSLGGGGADTQYF. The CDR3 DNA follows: TGTGCCAGCAGCTTAGGCGGGGGGGGAGCAGATACGCAGTATTTT.

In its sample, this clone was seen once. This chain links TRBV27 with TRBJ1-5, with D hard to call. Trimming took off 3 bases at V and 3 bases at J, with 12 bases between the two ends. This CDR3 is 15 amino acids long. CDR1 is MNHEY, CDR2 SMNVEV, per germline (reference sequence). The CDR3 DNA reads TGTGCCAGCAGTTTTGCGGGCAGTAACAATCAGCCCCAGCATTTT. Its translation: CASSFAGSNNQPQHF.

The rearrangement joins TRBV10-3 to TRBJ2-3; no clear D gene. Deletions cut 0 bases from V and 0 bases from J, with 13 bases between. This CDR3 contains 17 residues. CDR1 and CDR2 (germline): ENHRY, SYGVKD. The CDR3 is CAISESSAVDSTDTQYF. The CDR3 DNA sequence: TGTGCCATCAGTGAGTCATCGGCGGTAGATAGCACAGATACGCAGTATTTT.

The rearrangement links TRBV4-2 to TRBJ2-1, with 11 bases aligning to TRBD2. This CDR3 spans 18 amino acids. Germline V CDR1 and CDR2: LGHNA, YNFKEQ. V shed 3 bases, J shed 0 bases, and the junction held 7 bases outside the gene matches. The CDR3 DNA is TGTGCCAGCAGCCACGGTCTAGCGGGGGGAGGCTCCTACAATGAGCAGTTCTTC. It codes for CASSHGLAGGGSYNEQFF.

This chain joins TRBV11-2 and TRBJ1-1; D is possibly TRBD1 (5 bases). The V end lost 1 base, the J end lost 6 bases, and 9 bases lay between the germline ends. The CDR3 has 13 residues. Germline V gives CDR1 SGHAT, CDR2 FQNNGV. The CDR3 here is CASSLAGGPEAFF. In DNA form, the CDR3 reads TGTGCCAGCAGCTTAGCGGGGGGTCCTGAAGCTTTCTTT.

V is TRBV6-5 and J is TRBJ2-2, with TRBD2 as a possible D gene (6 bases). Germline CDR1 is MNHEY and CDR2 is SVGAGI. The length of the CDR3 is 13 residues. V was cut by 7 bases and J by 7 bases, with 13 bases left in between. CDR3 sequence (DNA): TGTGCCAGCATGCGACTAGGGAGCGGGGAGCTGTTTTTT. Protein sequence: CASMRLGSGELFF.

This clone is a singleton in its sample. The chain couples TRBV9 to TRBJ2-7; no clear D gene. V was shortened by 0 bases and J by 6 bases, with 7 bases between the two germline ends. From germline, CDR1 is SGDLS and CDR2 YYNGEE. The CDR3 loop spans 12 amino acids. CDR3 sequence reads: CASSVDEREQYF. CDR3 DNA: TGTGCCAGCAGCGTAGACGAGCGCGAGCAGTACTTC. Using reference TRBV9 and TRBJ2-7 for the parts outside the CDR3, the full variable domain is DSGVTQTPKHLITATGQRVTLRCSPRSGDLSVYWYQQSLDQGLQFLIQYYNGEERAKGNILERFSAQQFPDLHSELNLSSLELGDSALYFCASSVDEREQYFGPGTRLTVT.